Sequencing of this T cell receptor beta chain was carried out in a study of a mutant IDH1 vaccine in newly diagnosed glioma. General study findings and limits: Researchers report vaccine-induced immune responses in about 94% of patients.

Time point given: week 5, during vaccination. A 20-mer mutant IDH1 peptide at 300 ug was injected subcutaneously with topical imiquimod. There are a few counts of this clone. Its target is not known. Here immunoSEQ multiplex PCR was the method, and the copy in TCRdb shows in-frame clones only, minus some. The sample lists over 30,000 clones, roughly 54% occurring once. This specimen consisted of PBMCs, obtained from a glioma patient whose treatment included an IDH1 peptide vaccine. The receptor's source is a woman between 18 and 29 years old with glioma.

The CDR3 sequence is CAISGSRGPGELFF. DNA of the CDR3: TGTGCCATCAGTGGTTCGAGGGGGCCCGGGGAGCTGTTTTTT. The V gene is TRBV10-3, the J gene TRBJ2-2, with 7 bases aligning to TRBD1. The CDR3 loop spans 14 amino acids. CDR1 and CDR2 from the germline V gene are ENHRY and SYGVKD. V gave up 4 bases and J gave up 6 bases; unmatched junction bases: 5.